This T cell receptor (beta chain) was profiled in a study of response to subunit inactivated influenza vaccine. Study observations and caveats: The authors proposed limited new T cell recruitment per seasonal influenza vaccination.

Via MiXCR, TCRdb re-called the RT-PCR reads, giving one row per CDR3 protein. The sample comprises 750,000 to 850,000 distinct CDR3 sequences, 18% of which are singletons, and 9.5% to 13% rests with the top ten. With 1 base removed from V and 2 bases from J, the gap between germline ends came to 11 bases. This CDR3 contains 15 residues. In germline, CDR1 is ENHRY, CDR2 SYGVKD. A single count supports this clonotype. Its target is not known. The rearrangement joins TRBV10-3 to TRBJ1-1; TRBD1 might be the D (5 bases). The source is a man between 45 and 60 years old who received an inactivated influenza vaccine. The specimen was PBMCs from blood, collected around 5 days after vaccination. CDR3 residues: CAISELQGINTEAFF. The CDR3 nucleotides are TGTGCCATCAGTGAGTTGCAGGGCATAAACACTGAAGCTTTCTTT.